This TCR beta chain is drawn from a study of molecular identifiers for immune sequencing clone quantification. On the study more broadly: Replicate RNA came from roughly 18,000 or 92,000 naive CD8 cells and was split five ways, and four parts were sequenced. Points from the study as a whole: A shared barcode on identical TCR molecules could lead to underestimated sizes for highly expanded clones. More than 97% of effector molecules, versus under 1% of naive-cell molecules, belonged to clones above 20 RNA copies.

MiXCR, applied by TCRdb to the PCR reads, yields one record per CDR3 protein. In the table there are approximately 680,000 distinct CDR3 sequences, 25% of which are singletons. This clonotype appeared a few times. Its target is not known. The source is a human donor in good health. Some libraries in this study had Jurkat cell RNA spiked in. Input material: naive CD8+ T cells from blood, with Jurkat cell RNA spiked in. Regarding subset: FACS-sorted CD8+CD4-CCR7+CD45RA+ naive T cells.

The DNA of the CDR3 is TGTGCCAGCAGCCTACTTCAGGGGCCCCGATCTGGCTACACCTTC. Translating it yields CASSLLQGPRSGYTF. The chain carries TRBV27 and TRBJ1-2; weak D call: TRBD1 (6 bases). V was pared by 6 bases and J by 7 bases, with 21 bases between. The CDR3 spans 15 residues. Germline loops: CDR1 MNHEY, CDR2 SMNVEV (reference sequence).